This section outlines one T cell receptor (beta chain) sequence together with its context. Antigen specificity is unknown. The data are from a study of cytomegalovirus exposure and HLA in healthy donors. General study findings and limits: The authors judged a highly shared variant cluster likely a sequencing artifact.

The PCR made use of 60 Vbeta and 13 Jbeta primers. Sequencing was performed with immunoSEQ multiplex PCR; in TCRdb, only in-frame clones are kept and a portion is missing. The sample holds some 130,000 clones, approximately 71% seen once. The sequence was collected from a woman aged 55-69 years in good health and CMV-seronegative. The specimen was PBMCs.

The CDR3 coding sequence is TGTGCCAGCAGCCCCACCCCCCGCAGCGGGAGGAGGAATGAGCAGTTCTTC. It is translated as CASSPTPRSGRRNEQFF. V and J are TRBV14 and TRBJ2-1, with 9 bases fitting TRBD2. CDR1 SGHDN and CDR2 FVKESK come from the germline V gene. The trim removed 4 bases at V and 7 bases at J, leaving 14 bases unmatched. This CDR3 is 17 amino acids long.